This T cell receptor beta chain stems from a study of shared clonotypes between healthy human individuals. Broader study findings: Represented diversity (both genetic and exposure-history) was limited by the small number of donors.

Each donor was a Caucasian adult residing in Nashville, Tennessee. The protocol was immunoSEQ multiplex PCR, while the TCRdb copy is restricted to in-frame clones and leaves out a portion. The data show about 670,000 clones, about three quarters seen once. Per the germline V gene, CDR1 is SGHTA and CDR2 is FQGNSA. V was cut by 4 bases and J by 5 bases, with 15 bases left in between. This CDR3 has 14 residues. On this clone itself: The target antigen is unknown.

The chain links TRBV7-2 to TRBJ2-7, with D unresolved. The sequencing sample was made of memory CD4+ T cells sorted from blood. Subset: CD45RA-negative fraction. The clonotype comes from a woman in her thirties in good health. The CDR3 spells CASSWPVSGHEQYF. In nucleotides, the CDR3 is TGTGCCAGCAGCTGGCCAGTAAGTGGGCACGAGCAGTACTTC.